The 6 T cell receptor beta chains given below trace back to one sample, sequenced in a study of blood T cell repertoires in COVID-19. The method was immunoSEQ multiplex PCR; TCRdb's version includes in-frame clones alone and lacks a portion of them. The table shows about 250,000 clones, with 75% to 90% occurring only once. The material sequenced was PBMCs or T cells enriched from blood (not recorded which). These receptors originate from a woman between 18 and 30 years old who had recovered from COVID-19.

The chain couples TRBV3-1 (or the pseudogene TRBV3-2) to TRBJ1-2, with no clear D. Per the germline V gene, CDR1 is LGHDT and CDR2 is YNNKEL (reference sequence). Trimming took 0 bases from V and 4 from J, leaving 21 bases between them. This CDR3 has 18 amino acids. The CDR3 loop is CASSQDPWGKGEGYGYTF. CDR3 nucleotide sequence: TGTGCCAGCAGCCAAGACCCCTGGGGTAAGGGAGAAGGCTATGGCTACACCTTC.

The genes are TRBV5-1 and TRBJ1-1, with 8 bases aligning to TRBD1. V trimming: 5 bases; J trimming: 1 base; junction bases outside the gene matches: 4. Germline CDR1 and CDR2: SGHRS and YFSETQ. CDR3 length equals 14 residues. CDR3 nucleotides: TGCGCCAGCAGGGGACAGGCGGGGAACACTGAAGCTTTCTTT. Amino acid sequence: CASRGQAGNTEAFF.

The chain joins TRBV12-5 to TRBJ2-3; possible D gene TRBD1, 5 bases. V was pared by 5 bases and J by 2 bases, with 8 bases between. CDR3 size: 13 residues. In germline, CDR1 is LGHNT, CDR2 FRNRAP. CDR3 nucleotide sequence: TGTGCTAGTGGTCCAGGGTTCACAGATACGCAGTATTTT. As protein: CASGPGFTDTQYF.

This chain uses TRBV7-9 with TRBJ1-6, with D hard to call. Germline V CDR1 and CDR2: SEHNR, FQNEAQ (reference sequence). The germline V and J ends were trimmed by 4 bases and 7 bases, with 11 bases remaining between them. This CDR3 spans 14 amino acids. CDR3 in DNA: TGTGCCAGCAGCTATCCGGGTCTCAATTCACCCCTCCACTTT. It translates to CASSYPGLNSPLHF. Together with reference TRBV7-9 and TRBJ1-6, the CDR3 gives the full variable domain: DTGVSQNPRHKITKRGQNVTFRCDPISEHNRLYWYRQTLGQGPEFLTYFQNEAQLEKSRLLSDRFSAERPKGSFSTLEIQRTEQGDSAMYLCASSYPGLNSPLHFGNGTRLTVT.

As DNA, the CDR3 is TGTGCCAGCAGGCGGAAGGGGGAACTAAATTCACCCCTCCACTTT. This codes for CASRRKGELNSPLHF. The genes are TRBV7-9 and TRBJ1-6, with TRBD1 as a possible D gene (6 bases). Germline CDR1 and CDR2: SEHNR and FQNEAQ (reference sequence). CDR3 size: 15 residues. Trimming cost V 6 bases and J 7 bases, with 16 bases left between them.

This chain connects TRBV7-5 to TRBJ1-1; whether TRBD1, the table's D call, matches the DNA was not checked. TRBV7-5 is tagged as a pseudogene. The CDR3 is made up of 16 amino acids. The CDR3 DNA sequence: TGTGCCAGAAGCTCGGGACAGGTTGGGGCGAACACTGAAGCTTTCTTT. It specifies CARSSGQVGANTEAFF.